A selection of T cell receptor beta chains follows, all from one sample in a study of human T cells and chemical hapten exposure. TCRdb reanalysed the 5' RACE reads using MiXCR and keeps one entry per CDR3 protein. This sample has 130,000 or so distinct CDR3 sequences; 4.1% occur once, and the top ten carry about 1.3%. These receptor sequences come from a female donor in good health. The CDR3 runs from the conserved cysteine through the conserved F or W. A D gene is named only where the DNA matches it firmly. Expanded clones get a size class; other rows say once, few or many, or leave the size out.

TRBV12-3/TRBV12-4	TRBJ1-5	many	TRBD1	TGTGCCAGCACCGAAGACAGGGCCCAGCCCCAGCATTTT	CASTEDRAQPQHF
TRBV6-5	TRBJ1-2	many	TRBD1	TGTGCCAGCACCCGGGACAGGGGGTACTATGGCTACACCTTC	CASTRDRGYYGYTF
TRBV20-1	TRBJ2-7	many	.	TGCAGTGCTAGAGATCGTACTAGTGCGCGAAACTCCTACGAGCAGTACTTC	CSARDRTSARNSYEQYF
TRBV7-9	TRBJ2-4	many	.	TGTGCCAGCAGCTTAGCTACAGGGTCAGTAAACATTCAGTACTTC	CASSLATGSVNIQYF
TRBV7-2	TRBJ1-2	many	.	TGTGCCAGCTCGCACGGGGGGGCGAATGGCTACACCTTC	CASSHGGANGYTF
TRBV28	TRBJ2-1	many	.	TGTGCCAGCAGTACGGCTGACGCGAGCTCCTACAATGAGCAGTTCTTC	CASSTADASSYNEQFF
TRBV7-2	TRBJ2-3	few	.	TGTGCCAGCAGCTTAGGGGTCAGCCAGCGTCGAGCAGATACGCAGTATTTT	CASSLGVSQRRADTQYF
TRBV19	TRBJ2-5	many	.	TGTGCCAGTAGTACTCAGGGACGGAAGGAGAAGACCCAGTACTTC	CASSTQGRKEKTQYF
TRBV7-3	TRBJ2-6	many	.	TGTGCCAGCAGCTTAGGGGTGGCTGGGGCCAACGTCCTGACTTTC	CASSLGVAGANVLTF
TRBV18	TRBJ1-2	many	TRBD1	TGTGCCAGCTCACCAGAGGTTAGGGACAGCCTGGGTTATGGCTACACCTTC	CASSPEVRDSLGYGYTF
TRBV12-3/TRBV12-4	TRBJ1-4	many	.	TGTGCCAGCAGCCGGTCGGGACGGTCTAATGAAAAACTGTTTTTT	CASSRSGRSNEKLFF
TRBV6-1	TRBJ2-2	.	.	TGTGCCAGCAGTATCCAGGGAAACTTCGGGACCGGGGAGCTGTTTTTT	CASSIQGNFGTGELFF
TRBV6-1	TRBJ2-3	few	.	TGTGCCAGCAGTGCTAACAGGGTTCCAGATACGCAGTATTTT	CASSANRVPDTQYF
TRBV7-9	TRBJ1-1	many	.	TGTGCCAGCAGCCCGGGACGTTACATTGAGGCTGAAGCTTTCTTT	CASSPGRYIEAEAFF
TRBV5-6	TRBJ2-5	many	.	TGTGCCAGCAGCTTCCTGGCTGGAGGGCCTCCCACCCAGTACTTC	CASSFLAGGPPTQYF
TRBV28	TRBJ2-5	many	.	TGTGCCAGCAGGCTGGGGCTTATAGAGACCCAGTACTTC	CASRLGLIETQYF
TRBV6-5	TRBJ2-3	many	.	TGTGCCAGCGGGATGGGGGGCCCCCCCCCGGATACGCAGTATTTT	CASGMGGPPPDTQYF
TRBV5-1	TRBJ1-1	.	TRBD1	TGCGCCAGCAGCGGGGGACAGGGGGGTTTCTTT	CASSGGQGGFF
TRBV4-2	TRBJ2-6	.	.	TGTGCCAGCAGTCAAGCCGTAACTGGGGCCAACGTCCTGACTTTC	CASSQAVTGANVLTF
TRBV5-1	TRBJ2-2	many	.	TGCGCCAGCAGCTCAGGGGTCGGGGAGCTGTTTTTT	CASSSGVGELFF
TRBV4-3	TRBJ2-2	many	.	TGCGCCAGCAGCCAACTCGCTCATTCTAAATTGAACACCGGGGAGCTGTTTTTT	CASSQLAHSKLNTGELFF
TRBV18	TRBJ1-1	many	.	TGTGCCAGCTCACTAACGACACTCAGCATGAACACTGAAGCTTTCTTT	CASSLTTLSMNTEAFF
TRBV7-3	TRBJ1-1	few	.	TGTGCCAGCAGCCTGGACAGCTCCAGCACTGAAGCTTTCTTT	CASSLDSSSTEAFF
TRBV12-3/TRBV12-4	TRBJ2-1	.	.	TGTGCCAGCAGCCGACGTGGGGGGGCCCTTATCAATGAGCAGTTCTTC	CASSRRGGALINEQFF
TRBV10-3	TRBJ2-3	many	.	TGTGCCATCAGTTACGATGGAGATACGCAGTATTTT	CAISYDGDTQYF
TRBV5-1	TRBJ2-1	many	TRBD2	TGCGCCAGCAGCACCCTGGGGAGGGTCTACAATGAGCAGTTCTTC	CASSTLGRVYNEQFF
TRBV6-2/TRBV6-3	TRBJ2-3	many	.	TGTGCCAGCAGCCTAGACTACACAGATACGCAGTATTTT	CASSLDYTDTQYF
TRBV4-2	TRBJ2-1	.	TRBD2	TGTGCCAGCAGCCAAGATGGTTCCGGGGGGTGGTATGAGCAGTTCTTC	CASSQDGSGGWYEQFF
TRBV6-6	TRBJ2-7	many	TRBD2	TGTGCCAGCAGACCGGGACTAGCGACCTACGAGCAGTACTTC	CASRPGLATYEQYF
TRBV7-2	TRBJ2-5	many	.	TGTGCCAGCTCCCGGGGGTCCCAAGAGACCCAGTACTTC	CASSRGSQETQYF
TRBV7-2	TRBJ2-3	many	TRBD2	TGTGCCAGCAGCTCCACTAGCGGGGGGCGTAGCACAGATACGCAGTATTTT	CASSSTSGGRSTDTQYF
TRBV6-2/TRBV6-3	TRBJ1-3	many	.	TGTGCCAGCAGATTACAGGGAAAACAAGATTCTGGAAACACCATATATTTT	CASRLQGKQDSGNTIYF
TRBV20-1	TRBJ1-2	many	.	TGCAGTGCCACCTCCATACTAAAACCGAACTATGGCTACACCTTC	CSATSILKPNYGYTF
TRBV29-1	TRBJ2-3	many	.	TGCAGCGTTGAAGGTGACAGGGATACGCAGTATTTT	CSVEGDRDTQYF
TRBV6-4	TRBJ2-2	many	.	TGTGCCAGCAGTGCACAGAACACCGGGGAGCTGTTTTTT	CASSAQNTGELFF
TRBV6-6	TRBJ2-3	many	.	TGTGCCAGCAGAGCAGTAAGGGGCGATACGCAGTATTTT	CASRAVRGDTQYF
TRBV4-2	TRBJ1-1	many	.	TGTGCCAGCAGCTCCCGAGGTGGTGAAGCTTTCTTT	CASSSRGGEAFF
TRBV2	TRBJ1-2	many	.	TGTGCCAGCAGTGTAACAGGGTCTAACTATGGCTACACCTTC	CASSVTGSNYGYTF
TRBV20-1	TRBJ2-1	few	TRBD2	TGCAGTGCTAGAAGCCGGACTAGCGGGGGCTACAATGAGCAGTTCTTC	CSARSRTSGGYNEQFF
TRBV12-5	TRBJ2-1	many	TRBD2	TGTGCTAGTGGTTTGTCGGGGGGGGGGAATGAGCAGTTCTTC	CASGLSGGGNEQFF
TRBV18	TRBJ2-3	many	.	TGTGCCAGCTCACCACAGGGGACAGATACGCAGTATTTT	CASSPQGTDTQYF
TRBV28	TRBJ1-6	many	.	TGTGCCAGCACCTTGACAGTCCTGAATTCACCCCTCCACTTT	CASTLTVLNSPLHF
TRBV10-2	TRBJ2-1	many	.	TGCGCCAGCACTCCGGCGGTGAGCTCCTACAATGAGCAGTTCTTC	CASTPAVSSYNEQFF
TRBV6-1	TRBJ2-7	many	.	TGTGCCAGCAGTGATTTTATGGTGTACGAGCAGTACTTC	CASSDFMVYEQYF
TRBV10-3	TRBJ1-1	many	.	TGTGCCATCAGTGGCTACTCGGACAGAATGAACACTGAAGCTTTCTTT	CAISGYSDRMNTEAFF
TRBV9	TRBJ2-1	many	TRBD1	TGTGCCAGCAGCGCCGCCGGGACAGGGGGCTCCGGGGGCTCCTACAATGAGCAGTTCTTC	CASSAAGTGGSGGSYNEQFF
TRBV20-1	TRBJ1-1	many	.	TGCAGTGCTAGGGTTCAGGGGAACACTGAAGCTTTCTTT	CSARVQGNTEAFF
TRBV5-5	TRBJ2-6	many	.	TGTGCCAGCAGCTTGACCATTTCTGGGGCCAACGTCCTGACTTTC	CASSLTISGANVLTF
TRBV28	TRBJ1-1	many	.	TGTGCCAGTAGGCTGGGGGTGAACACTGAAGCTTTCTTT	CASRLGVNTEAFF
TRBV24-1	TRBJ2-1	many	.	TGTGCCACCAAGAGCTCCTACAATGAGCAGTTCTTC	CATKSSYNEQFF
TRBV5-1	TRBJ1-2	many	.	TGCGCCAGCAGCGACTCGACAGGCGCCTATGGCTACACCTTC	CASSDSTGAYGYTF
TRBV5-1	TRBJ2-5	many	.	TGCGCCAGCAGCTTGGGGAGTCGGGGCCAAGAGACCCAGTACTTC	CASSLGSRGQETQYF
TRBV18	TRBJ1-4	.	.	TGTGCCAGCCGACACGAAAAACTGTTTTTT	CASRHEKLFF
TRBV5-1	TRBJ2-5	few	TRBD2	TGCGCCAGCAGCGAAGGACTAGCGGGGCTGGAGACCCAGTACTTC	CASSEGLAGLETQYF